This TCR beta chain was captured in a study of blood T cell repertoires in COVID-19. This CDR3 has 15 residues. CDR1 SNHLY and CDR2 FYNNEI come from the germline V gene. Trimming took off 7 bases at V and 1 base at J, with 16 bases between the two ends. Profiling relied on immunoSEQ multiplex PCR, and the TCRdb table lists in-frame clones only, not all of them. The table records around 150,000 clones, 85% to 90% of them present only once. In this sample, this clone turned up many times. This clonotype was obtained from a man in his fifties or sixties with active or convalescent COVID-19. The sample was peripheral blood. The chain combines TRBV2 with TRBJ1-1, with TRBD1 as a possible D gene (5 bases). For the CDR3, the DNA is TGTGCCAGCACCGATGCGAGGAGGGGGAACACTGAAGCTTTCTTT. Its translation is CASTDARRGNTEAFF.